A single T cell receptor (beta chain) is shown here with its context. This entry belongs to a study of blood T cell repertoires in COVID-19. In the study overall: Researchers got acute and convalescent COVID-19 samples from the United States, Italy and Spain.

The V gene end was trimmed by 6 bases and the J gene end by 5 bases; junction bases not matched to a gene: 6. There are 14 residues in the CDR3. CDR1 KGHDR and CDR2 SFDVKD come from the germline V gene. In the original analysis: The authors estimated nucleated cell counts from reference gene primer amplification. Generated by immunoSEQ multiplex PCR, the TCRdb table keeps only in-frame clones and is missing some. V, J and clone size are taken as reported in that table, and D and trimming were inferred from the DNA itself. Among 490,000 or so clones listed, approximately 90% were seen once. This sequence joins TRBV24-1 and TRBJ2-3; 8 positions match TRBD2. The source is a woman aged 55-69 years who had recovered from COVID-19. Source material: PBMCs or T cells enriched from blood (not recorded which). CDR3 sequence (DNA): TGTGCCACCAGTTTGCGGGGGGCCCGAGATACGCAGTATTTT. Translated: CATSLRGARDTQYF.